The 27 T cell receptor beta chains presented below share a single source sample, sequenced in a study of T cell responses to AZD1222 COVID-19 vaccine. The assay was immunoSEQ multiplex PCR, and TCRdb's table has in-frame clones only and misses some. The sample consists of tens of thousands of clones, 85% to 95% of them appearing once. Here the sequenced sample was peripheral blood, taken on day 0 of AZD1222 vaccination. Receptors originate from an adult in good health.

J is TRBJ2-7 and V is TRBV7-2; 14 nucleotides match TRBD2. V lost 1 base to trimming and J lost 2 bases; unmatched junction nucleotides: 7. This CDR3 comprises 18 residues. The germline gives CDR1 SGHTA, CDR2 FQGNSA. CDR3 loop: CASSLVGLAGGPPYEQYF. CDR3 bases: TGTGCCAGCAGCTTAGTAGGACTAGCGGGGGGCCCCCCCTACGAGCAGTACTTC.

This clone is a singleton in its sample. This chain uses TRBV5-6 with TRBJ1-4; 11 nucleotides agree with TRBD1. There are 14 residues in the CDR3. V dropped 4 bases and J dropped 6; count of bases not matched to a gene: 2. Germline V CDR1 and CDR2: SGHDT, YYEEEE. DNA for the CDR3: TGTGCCAGCAGCCGGGACAGGGGGGATGAAAAACTGTTTTTT. Amino acid sequence: CASSRDRGDEKLFF.

The chain recombines TRBV24-1 with TRBJ1-5; unclear D gene. CDR1 and CDR2 from the germline V gene are KGHDR and SFDVKD. CDR3 length: 16 amino acids. Trimming took 4 bases from V and 0 from J, leaving 12 bases between them. This CDR3 reads CATSDLTQISNQPQHF. The CDR3 DNA sequence: TGTGCCACCAGTGACTTGACTCAAATTAGCAATCAGCCCCAGCATTTT.

The V call is TRBV12-5, the J call TRBJ1-2; unclear D gene. V lost 0 bases, J lost 1 base, and 12 bases lay in between. CDR3 length: 16 residues. Germline assignment: CDR1 LGHNT and CDR2 FRNRAP. CDR3 amino acids: CASGLVLARRNYGYTF. The CDR3 DNA is TGTGCTAGTGGTTTGGTATTGGCTCGCCGTAACTATGGCTACACCTTC.

This chain connects TRBV9 to TRBJ2-1; D is unclear. Germline CDR1 is SGDLS and CDR2 is YYNGEE. The CDR3 runs to 13 residues. V lost 0 bases and J lost 6, with 7 bases in between. CDR3 sequence (DNA): TGTGCCAGCAGCGTAGACTCTTTCAATGAGCAGTTCTTC. Encoded protein: CASSVDSFNEQFF.

J is TRBJ2-2 and V is TRBV7-2, with no clear D. V lost 5 bases and J lost 0, with 7 bases in between. The CDR3 sequence is 14 residues long. Looked up from germline, CDR1 is SGHTA and CDR2 is FQGNSA. The CDR3 DNA reads as TGTGCCAGCAGCCAAGCTGCGAACACCGGGGAGCTGTTTTTT. It codes for CASSQAANTGELFF.

The rearrangement uses TRBV28 and TRBJ1-5; 9 bases align to TRBD1. Trimming cost V 5 bases and J 1 base; bases outside gene matches: 6. Germline values: CDR1 MDHEN, CDR2 SYDVKM. CDR3 length equals 16 residues. The CDR3 protein is CASSPPGQGSNQPQHF. CDR3 DNA sequence: TGTGCCAGCAGTCCTCCCGGACAGGGGAGCAATCAGCCCCAGCATTTT.

The chain links TRBV12-5 to TRBJ1-2; TRBD1 agrees at 8 bases. With 6 bases clipped from V and 6 bases from J, the junction kept 6 bases outside the gene matches. The CDR3 consists of 13 residues. The germline V gene encodes CDR1 LGHNT and CDR2 FRNRAP. This CDR3 is CASGLQGVNGYTF. As DNA, the CDR3 is TGTGCTAGTGGGCTACAGGGGGTGAATGGCTACACCTTC. The full variable domain, its missing parts supplied by reference TRBV12-5 and TRBJ1-2, is DARVTQTPRHKVTEMGQEVTMRCQPILGHNTVFWYRQTMMQGLELLAYFRNRAPLDDSGMPKDRFSAEMPDATLATLKIQPSEPRDSAVYFCASGLQGVNGYTFGSGTRLTVV.

The DNA for the CDR3 is TGTGCCAGTAGTATTACCGGGTCCAAAAACGCTCAGCCCCAGCATTTT. This codes for CASSITGSKNAQPQHF. The rearrangement links TRBV19 to TRBJ1-5; unclear D gene. The V gene's germline CDR1 is LNHDA and CDR2 SQIVND (reference sequence). The CDR3 runs 16 residues. The V gene lost 3 bases and the J gene lost 6 bases, with 18 bases spanning the gap. The full variable domain, completed using reference TRBV19 and TRBJ1-5, is DGGITQSPKYLFRKEGQNVTLSCEQNLNHDAMYWYRQDPGQGLRLIYYSQIVNDFQKGDIAEGYSVSREKKESFPLTVTSAQKNPTAFYLCASSITGSKNAQPQHFGDGTRLSIL.

The V gene is TRBV7-9, the J gene TRBJ2-3; tentative D call: TRBD2 (6 bases). Trimming removed 3 bases from V and 3 bases from J, with 7 bases in between. The CDR3 spans 13 residues. Germline assignment: CDR1 SEHNR and CDR2 FQNEAQ (reference sequence). CDR3 sequence: CASSFRGTDTQYF. The CDR3 DNA sequence: TGTGCCAGCAGCTTCCGGGGGACAGATACGCAGTATTTT.

The J gene is TRBJ2-1, the V gene TRBV6-5; D is undetermined. Germline V gene sequence: CDR1 MNHEY, CDR2 SVGAGI. The CDR3 spans 11 residues. V gave up 6 bases and J gave up 5 bases, with 5 bases separating them. CDR3 protein: CASSLNNEQFF. The CDR3, as DNA: TGTGCCAGCAGCCTTAACAATGAGCAGTTCTTC.

The gene calls are TRBV10-3 and TRBJ2-1; 8 nucleotides match TRBD2. The CDR3 is made up of 14 amino acids. CDR1 and CDR2 from the germline V gene are ENHRY and SYGVKD. Unmatched junction bases numbered 7, after V lost 2 bases and J lost 10 bases. CDR3 region: CAISEGGLGAEQFF. DNA for the CDR3: TGTGCCATCAGTGAGGGGGGACTAGGGGCCGAGCAGTTCTTC.

This clone was found a few times. The chain has TRBV5-6 and TRBJ1-2; no reliable D call. V lost 2 bases to trimming and J lost 0 bases, with 8 bases between them. The CDR3 covers 14 residues. CDR1 SGHDT and CDR2 YYEEEE come from the germline V gene. CDR3 region: CASSLDTANYGYTF. Here the CDR3 DNA reads TGTGCCAGCAGCTTAGACACAGCTAACTATGGCTACACCTTC.

The chain recombines TRBV7-2 with TRBJ1-2, with 7 bases aligning to TRBD1. The J segment lost 12 bases and the V segment lost 4 bases, leaving 11 bases of the junction unmatched. CDR3 length equals 13 residues. From germline, CDR1 is SGHTA and CDR2 FQGNSA. This chain's CDR3 is CASSSGQTPSHTF. The DNA of the CDR3 is TGTGCCAGCAGCTCGGGACAGACCCCATCTCACACCTTC.

The chain links TRBV27 to TRBJ1-2; D is perhaps TRBD1 (6 bases). Germline V gives CDR1 MNHEY, CDR2 SMNVEV (reference sequence). The CDR3 covers 13 residues. V lost 7 bases and J lost 4, with 13 bases in between. The CDR3 bases are TGTGCCAGCACCACAGGGTCCGGCTATGGCTACACCTTC. Amino acids: CASTTGSGYGYTF.

The gene calls are TRBV20-1 and TRBJ1-5; 7 positions match TRBD1. This CDR3 region has 14 residues. The V gene's germline CDR1 is DFQATT and CDR2 SNEGSKA (reference sequence). V trimming: 3 bases; J trimming: 3 bases; junction bases outside the gene matches: 5. Here the CDR3 reads CSASQGEINQPQHF. CDR3 coding DNA: TGCAGTGCTAGTCAGGGGGAGATCAATCAGCCCCAGCATTTT.

The chain is built from TRBV11-2 and TRBJ1-1; D not resolved. Germline V lookup: CDR1 SGHAT, CDR2 FQNNGV. V shed 5 bases and J shed 1 base, with 11 bases lying between them. The CDR3 contains 14 residues. CDR3 sequence (DNA): TGTGCCAGCAGCCCGCAGCCGTGGAACACTGAAGCTTTCTTT. Amino acids: CASSPQPWNTEAFF.

V gene TRBV6-6 combines with J gene TRBJ1-1; D unclear. The CDR3 length is 13 residues. Trimming removed 10 bases from V and 1 base from J, with 13 bases in between. CDR1 and CDR2 from the germline V gene are MNHNY and SVGAGI (reference sequence). The CDR3 DNA follows: TGTGCCACCAAGGGCTTTAGGAACACTGAAGCTTTCTTT. It yields the protein CATKGFRNTEAFF.

For the CDR3, the DNA is TGCGCCAGCAGCCAGAGCGGGGGGGCTTCAAATGAGCAGTTCTTC. It translates to CASSQSGGASNEQFF. The rearrangement links TRBV10-1 to TRBJ2-1; 10 bases fit TRBD2. This CDR3 is 15 amino acids long. The germline CDR1 and CDR2 sequences are WNHNN and SYGVQD (reference sequence). Unmatched junction bases numbered 9, after V lost 6 bases and J lost 7 bases.

The chain combines TRBV28 with TRBJ2-1, with 13 bases aligning to TRBD2. Germline V gene lookup returns CDR1 MDHEN and CDR2 SYDVKM. CDR3 length: 16 residues. With 5 bases clipped from V and 4 bases from J, the junction kept 5 bases outside the gene matches. CDR3 coding DNA: TGTGCCAGCAGTCCCTTACTAGCGGGGGGGTACAATGAGCAGTTCTTC. Amino acid sequence: CASSPLLAGGYNEQFF.

J is TRBJ1-1 and V is TRBV5-1; D is ambiguous. CDR1 is SGHRS, CDR2 YFSETQ, per germline. Trimming removed 4 bases from V and 2 bases from J, with 15 bases in between. The CDR3 consists of 15 residues. CDR3 loop: CASSPREGTNTEAFF. The CDR3, as DNA: TGCGCCAGCAGCCCCCGGGAGGGTACAAACACTGAAGCTTTCTTT.

The J gene is TRBJ2-2, the V gene TRBV6-5, with D perhaps matching TRBD1 or TRBD2 (5 bases each). The CDR3 contains 16 residues. From germline, CDR1 is MNHEY and CDR2 SVGAGI. Trimming shortened V by 1 base and J by 4 bases, and 13 bases separated the two germline ends. This CDR3 is CASSYYSGTSTGELFF. The CDR3 nucleotides are TGTGCCAGCAGTTACTACTCCGGGACCTCCACCGGGGAGCTGTTTTTT.

The CDR3 DNA follows: TGTGCCAGCAGTGGGGGCGGGGGGGCTCATACGCAGTATTTT. This encodes CASSGGGGAHTQYF. This chain connects TRBV2 to TRBJ2-3; the match to TRBD2 covers 9 bases. CDR3 length: 14 amino acids. Trimming at V came to 4 bases and at J to 7 bases, leaving 6 bases not matched to a gene. The germline CDR1 and CDR2 sequences are SNHLY and FYNNEI.

V is TRBV9 and J is TRBJ1-3, with D tentatively TRBD1 (5 bases). Deletions cut 5 bases from V and 0 bases from J, with 12 bases between. The CDR3 covers 15 residues. Germline CDR1 reads SGDLS; CDR2 reads YYNGEE. This CDR3 reads CASSGTGFSGNTIYF. CDR3 in DNA: TGTGCCAGCAGTGGCACAGGTTTCTCTGGAAACACCATATATTTT.

The chain has TRBV27 and TRBJ1-4; perhaps TRBD1 as D (5 bases). This CDR3 has 15 amino acids. Germline V gene data show CDR1 as MNHEY and CDR2 as SMNVEV (reference sequence). V was clipped by 5 bases and J by 8 bases, with 18 bases between them. The CDR3 region has the DNA TGTGCCAGCAGTCCCCGCAGGGACGGGGGGGAAAAACTGTTTTTT. It yields the protein CASSPRRDGGEKLFF.

This chain links TRBV13 with TRBJ1-2; D perhaps matches TRBD1 (5 bases). V shed 0 bases and J shed 1 base, with 18 bases lying between them. Per germline, CDR1 PRHDT and CDR2 FYEKMQ (reference sequence). CDR3 length equals 18 residues. The CDR3 DNA reads as TGTGCCAGCAGCTTAGGACTCGAGGGGCCGGGAGGTAACTATGGCTACACCTTC. Residues: CASSLGLEGPGGNYGYTF.

Written as DNA, the CDR3 is TGCGCCAGCAGCTCGTCAACAGGGTTTGGCTACACCTTC. Amino acids: CASSSSTGFGYTF. The V and J genes are TRBV5-1 and TRBJ1-2; possible D gene TRBD1, 6 bases. The CDR3 extends over 13 amino acids. The V and J ends lost 3 bases and 7 bases respectively, with 13 bases between them. CDR1 is SGHRS, CDR2 YFSETQ, per germline.